The 26 T cell receptor beta chains reported below all come from one sample, sequenced in a study of shared clonotypes between healthy human individuals. Naive-designated CD8 cells lacked CD45RO, were positively enriched for CCR7, and omitted terminally differentiated effector memory CD45RA+ cells. Using immunoSEQ multiplex PCR, the repertoire was profiled, and TCRdb retains in-frame clones only, with some absent. The data contain hundreds of thousands of clones, 95% to 97% of them singletons. The sequenced sample consisted of naive CD8+ T cells sorted from blood. These TCRs come from a woman under 40 in good health.

The chain links TRBV6-5 to TRBJ2-7, with 7 bases fitting TRBD2. In germline, CDR1 is MNHEY, CDR2 SVGAGI. This CDR3 contains 15 residues. The ends lost 6 bases at V and 0 bases at J; junction bases unmatched: 8. The CDR3 DNA reads TGTGCCAGCAGCGAACGGAGGACTAGCTCCTACGAGCAGTACTTC. Protein product: CASSERRTSSYEQYF.

The CDR3 DNA follows: TGCGCCAGCAGCCAAGCTTGGACTAGCGGGAGGTTCCAACCACAGTTCTTC. It translates to CASSQAWTSGRFQPQFF. The chain employs TRBV4-1 and TRBJ2-1; 14 positions match TRBD2. The CDR3 contains 17 residues. J lost 13 bases, V lost 1 base, and 12 bases had no gene match. Germline CDR1 and CDR2: MGHRA and YSYEKL.

The rearrangement uses TRBV7-9 and TRBJ2-5, with 11 nucleotides matching TRBD1. Germline V gives CDR1 SEHNR, CDR2 FQNEAQ (reference sequence). After removal of 5 bases from V and 2 bases from J, the junction contained 4 bases not matched to a gene. The CDR3 loop spans 15 amino acids. For the CDR3, the DNA is TGTGCCAGCAGCCCCGGGACAGGGGGACAAGAGACCCAGTACTTC. Encoded protein: CASSPGTGGQETQYF.

This clone was seen once. V is TRBV28 and J is TRBJ1-5; possible D gene TRBD1, 5 bases. The length of the CDR3 is 15 residues. Germline V gene data show CDR1 as MDHEN and CDR2 as SYDVKM. Trimming removed 2 bases at V and 6 bases at J, with 14 bases between. This CDR3 is CASSLGGVGGQPQHF. As DNA, the CDR3 is TGTGCCAGCAGTTTAGGTGGGGTCGGGGGTCAGCCCCAGCATTTT.

The CDR3 loop reads CASSLGGSGELFF. The CDR3 bases are TGTGCCAGCAGCTTAGGCGGGAGCGGGGAGCTGTTTTTT. The V and J genes are TRBV7-8 and TRBJ2-2; 7 bases match TRBD2. CDR3 size: 13 residues. The trim removed 1 base at V and 7 bases at J, leaving 0 bases unmatched. Looked up from germline, CDR1 is SGHVS and CDR2 is FQNEAQ.

The chain couples TRBV6-5 to TRBJ2-5; D unclear. The J call may be incorrect, as the DNA end agrees better with TRBJ2-7. CDR1 MNHEY and CDR2 SVGAGI come from the germline V gene. This CDR3 is 12 amino acids long. CDR3 residues: CASSPSHYEQYF. CDR3 sequence (DNA): TGTGCCAGCAGTCCCTCTCATTACGAGCAGTACTTC.

V usage is TRBV11-3 and J usage is TRBJ2-7; 8 bases map to TRBD1. The CDR3 consists of 17 residues. The germline gives CDR1 SGHNT, CDR2 YENEEA. The junction had 13 bases not matched to a gene; V was cut back by 1 base and J by 5 bases. CDR3 coding DNA: TGTGCCAGCAGCTTAGTGTCGGCGAGACAGGGGATACACGAGCAGTACTTC. Its translation is CASSLVSARQGIHEQYF.

V usage is TRBV27 and J usage is TRBJ2-1; no clear D gene. The ends were cut back, 8 bases at V and 0 bases at J, with 8 bases in the middle. There are 13 residues in the CDR3. In germline, CDR1 is MNHEY, CDR2 SMNVEV (reference sequence). The CDR3 spells CASGRFSYNEQFF. The CDR3 region has the DNA TGTGCCAGCGGTAGGTTCTCCTACAATGAGCAGTTCTTC.

The gene calls are TRBV6-5 and TRBJ2-2, with unresolved D. This CDR3 region has 15 residues. Germline V gene data show CDR1 as MNHEY and CDR2 as SVGAGI. The V end lost 11 bases, the J end lost 5 bases, and 21 bases lay between the germline ends. The CDR3 region has the DNA TGTGCCCCCCCGGTGGGTTCAGTCAAAACCGGGGAGCTGTTTTTT. Protein: CAPPVGSVKTGELFF.

The chain couples TRBV28 to TRBJ1-5, with 10 bases matching TRBD1. From germline, CDR1 is MDHEN and CDR2 SYDVKM. This CDR3 spans 16 amino acids. The V gene end was trimmed by 5 bases and the J gene end by 4 bases; junction bases not matched to a gene: 8. The CDR3 nucleotides read TGTGCCAGCAGTACCGGGACAGGGGTGAGGAATCAGCCCCAGCATTTT. This encodes CASSTGTGVRNQPQHF.

The rearrangement uses TRBV30 and TRBJ1-3, with TRBD1 identical over 7 bases. V was pared by 3 bases and J by 4 bases, with 9 bases of the junction left unmatched. The germline CDR1 and CDR2 sequences are GTSNPN and SVGIG (reference sequence). The CDR3 loop spans 15 amino acids. This CDR3 is CAWRARQGVGNTIYF. DNA for the CDR3: TGTGCCTGGAGGGCTAGACAGGGAGTCGGAAACACCATATATTTT.

The chain employs TRBV7-8 and TRBJ2-7; D possibly matches TRBD1 or TRBD2 (5 bases each). The CDR3 loop spans 11 amino acids. Germline assignment: CDR1 SGHVS and CDR2 FQNEAQ. V shed 3 bases and J shed 5 bases, with 5 bases lying between them. CDR3 DNA: TGTGCCAGCAGCTTGGGGGACGAGCAGTACTTC. It encodes CASSLGDEQYF.

CDR3 DNA sequence: TGTGCCAGCAGCTCCCCCGGGACAGGGAACGAAAAACTGTTTTTT. Its translation: CASSSPGTGNEKLFF. The chain employs TRBV9 and TRBJ1-4, with 9 bases matching TRBD1. With V trimmed by 4 bases and J by 8 bases, 9 bases remained unmatched. This CDR3 has 15 residues. Germline assignment: CDR1 SGDLS and CDR2 YYNGEE. The full variable domain, its missing parts supplied by reference TRBV9 and TRBJ1-4, is DSGVTQTPKHLITATGQRVTLRCSPRSGDLSVYWYQQSLDQGLQFLIQYYNGEERAKGNILERFSAQQFPDLHSELNLSSLELGDSALYFCASSSPGTGNEKLFFGSGTQLSVL.

The count of this clone is one. The chain uses TRBV6-5 and TRBJ1-5; 7 nucleotides align to TRBD1. After removal of 11 bases from V and 1 base from J, the junction contained 5 bases not matched to a gene. CDR1 is MNHEY and CDR2 is SVGAGI in the germline V gene. There are 13 residues in the CDR3. CDR3 nucleotides: TGTGCCGGAGGGGGCGGAAGCAATCAGCCCCAGCATTTT. Translating gives CAGGGGSNQPQHF.

The genes are TRBV4-2 and TRBJ2-7, with D perhaps being TRBD1 or TRBD2 (5 bases each). CDR1 and CDR2 (germline): LGHNA, YNFKEQ. The CDR3 runs 16 residues. With 0 bases removed from V and 0 bases from J, the gap between germline ends came to 12 bases. The CDR3 loop reads CASSQDLGESSYEQYF. DNA of the CDR3: TGTGCCAGCAGCCAAGATCTGGGGGAGAGCTCCTACGAGCAGTACTTC.

The chain links TRBV6-5 to TRBJ1-5, with TRBD1 matching 10 bases. CDR3 length equals 15 residues. Germline loops: CDR1 MNHEY, CDR2 SVGAGI. Trimming cost V 10 bases and J 6 bases; bases outside gene matches: 12. In DNA, the CDR3 is TGTGCCACCCAAAAGGGGACAGGGGTTGCTCAGCCCCAGCATTTT. Amino acids: CATQKGTGVAQPQHF.

The count of this clone is one. The chain combines TRBV7-6 with TRBJ1-5, with D perhaps TRBD1 (5 bases). Trimming shortened V by 4 bases and J by 0 bases, and 16 bases separated the two germline ends. There are 17 residues in the CDR3. Per germline, CDR1 SGHVS and CDR2 FNYEAQ. The CDR3 region is CASSSSGGEYSNQPQHF. The DNA for the CDR3 is TGTGCCAGCAGCTCCTCCGGGGGGGAATATAGCAATCAGCCCCAGCATTTT. The variable domain in full, completed from reference TRBV7-6 and TRBJ1-5, reads GAGVSQSPRYKVTKRGQDVALRCDPISGHVSLYWYRQALGQGPEFLTYFNYEAQQDKSGLPNDRFSAERPEGSISTLTIQRTEQRDSAMYRCASSSSGGEYSNQPQHFGDGTRLSIL.

The rearrangement joins TRBV25-1 to TRBJ2-7; D ambiguous. V lost 2 bases and J 0 bases, leaving 11 bases between the germline ends. From germline, CDR1 is MGHDK and CDR2 SYGVNS. This CDR3 contains 15 residues. CDR3 DNA: TGTGCCAGCAGTGAAGCGTTTGGTCTCTCCTACGAGCAGTACTTC. As protein: CASSEAFGLSYEQYF.

The V and J genes are TRBV11-2 and TRBJ2-5, with 9 bases that match TRBD2. J lost 2 bases, V lost 5 bases, and 12 bases had no gene match. Germline values: CDR1 SGHAT, CDR2 FQNNGV. The length of the CDR3 is 17 residues. CDR3 in DNA: TGTGCCAGCAGCACGGGACTAGCCCTAATGCTACAAGAGACCCAGTACTTC. This gives the protein CASSTGLALMLQETQYF.

The rearrangement uses TRBV7-2 and TRBJ2-7; the match to TRBD2 covers 8 bases. Germline values: CDR1 SGHTA, CDR2 FQGNSA. The CDR3 runs 15 residues. V trimming: 7 bases; J trimming: 6 bases; junction bases outside the gene matches: 14. In DNA form, the CDR3 reads TGTGCCAGCACCCAAGGGGGAGCGGGAGACCCCGAGCAGTACTTC. Residues: CASTQGGAGDPEQYF. Filled out from reference TRBV7-2 and TRBJ2-7, the complete variable domain reads GAGVSQSPSNKVTEKGKDVELRCDPISGHTALYWYRQSLGQGLEFLIYFQGNSAPDKSGLPSDRFSAERTGGSVSTLTIQRTQQEDSAVYLCASTQGGAGDPEQYFGPGTRLTVT.

A single count supports this clone. The rearrangement joins TRBV9 to TRBJ1-3, with D perhaps TRBD1 (5 bases). Germline V gives CDR1 SGDLS, CDR2 YYNGEE. CDR3 length: 17 amino acids. Trimming cost V 3 bases and J 2 bases, with 18 bases left between them. The CDR3 is CASSAPGPESPGNTIYF. The CDR3 DNA reads as TGTGCCAGCAGCGCCCCGGGACCCGAAAGCCCTGGAAACACCATATATTTT.

This clone was found once. The chain couples TRBV5-6 to TRBJ2-4; D gene ambiguous. Deletions cut 2 bases from V and 0 bases from J, with 6 bases between. The CDR3 contains 14 residues. Germline CDR1 SGHDT, CDR2 YYEEEE. The CDR3 coding sequence is TGTGCCAGCAGCTTTTCATTAGCCAAAAACATTCAGTACTTC. This sequence encodes CASSFSLAKNIQYF. Drawing the rest from reference TRBV5-6 and TRBJ2-4, the complete variable domain is DAGVTQSPTHLIKTRGQQVTLRCSPKSGHDTVSWYQQALGQGPQFIFQYYEEEERQRGNFPDRFSGHQFPNYSSELNVNALLLGDSALYLCASSFSLAKNIQYFGAGTRLSVL.

The chain links TRBV9 to TRBJ2-2, with D perhaps matching TRBD1 or TRBD2 (5 bases each). Germline CDR1 is SGDLS and CDR2 is YYNGEE. The CDR3 sequence is 17 residues long. Trimming removed 4 bases from V and 4 bases from J, with 20 bases in between. CDR3 DNA sequence: TGTGCCAGCAGCATATCTCAGGGCGGAGGCGGCACCGGGGAGCTGTTTTTT. Its protein product is CASSISQGGGGTGELFF.

This chain joins TRBV27 and TRBJ2-7; a possible D gene is TRBD1 (6 bases). V shed 3 bases and J shed 4 bases, with 16 bases lying between them. Germline CDR1 and CDR2: MNHEY and SMNVEV (reference sequence). CDR3 size: 15 residues. The CDR3 loop is CASSFTGTVTYEQYF. CDR3 sequence (DNA): TGTGCCAGCAGTTTTACAGGGACGGTGACGTACGAGCAGTACTTC.

The chain carries TRBV9 and TRBJ2-1; 9 bases agree with TRBD2. Germline loops: CDR1 SGDLS, CDR2 YYNGEE. The CDR3 runs 17 residues. Trimming at V came to 3 bases and at J to 0 bases, leaving 7 bases not matched to a gene. CDR3 in DNA: TGTGCCAGCAGCGACCCGCGGGAGGGCCTCTCCTACAATGAGCAGTTCTTC. The encoded protein is CASSDPREGLSYNEQFF.

The chain has TRBV6-1 and TRBJ2-5; TRBD1 matches at 8 bases. Germline CDR1 MNHNS, CDR2 SASEGT. V shed 7 bases and J 4 bases; nucleotides not matched to a gene: 11. The CDR3 is made up of 15 amino acids. CDR3 coding DNA: TGTGCCAGCACCGAGGACAGGGAGCGCGGAGAGACCCAGTACTTC. Translating gives CASTEDRERGETQYF.